This T cell receptor beta chain was captured by sequencing in a study of blood T cells in healthy people across ages. The germline V gene has CDR1 MGHRA and CDR2 YSYEKL. V lost 0 bases and J 3 bases, leaving 11 bases between the germline ends. CDR3 length equals 15 residues. Only a few counts were recorded for this clonotype. Using a J-beta primer mix together with a sample-barcoded 5' primer, a second PCR was run for about 7 to 12 cycles. MiXCR was run by TCRdb on the 5' RACE reads, yielding one entry per CDR3 protein. The sample lists about 1.6 million distinct CDR3 sequences, about 31% occurring once.

The TCR comes from a woman aged 25-40 years in good health. The chain recombines TRBV4-1 with TRBJ1-2, with no clear D. Sequences were obtained from blood. The CDR3 nucleotides are TGCGCCAGCAGCCAAGATCCGGGGAAATACTATGGCTACACCTTC. Translating it yields CASSQDPGKYYGYTF.